This T cell receptor (beta chain) was sequenced in a study of cytomegalovirus exposure and HLA in healthy donors. The repertoire was sequenced with immunoSEQ multiplex PCR; TCRdb's copy has only in-frame clones and lacks some. Of around 140,000 clones listed, around nine tenths are singletons. The CDR3 is 14 residues long. V was shortened by 1 base and J by 6 bases, with 11 bases between the two germline ends. CDR1 and CDR2 from the germline V gene are SGDLS and YYNGEE. The clonotype comes from a man younger than 30 in good health and CMV-seropositive. The specimen was PBMCs. This rearrangement joins TRBV9 to TRBJ2-1; perhaps TRBD1 as D (5 bases). The CDR3 sequence: CASSVQGMGNEQFF. The CDR3, as DNA: TGTGCCAGCAGCGTACAGGGTATGGGCAATGAGCAGTTCTTC.